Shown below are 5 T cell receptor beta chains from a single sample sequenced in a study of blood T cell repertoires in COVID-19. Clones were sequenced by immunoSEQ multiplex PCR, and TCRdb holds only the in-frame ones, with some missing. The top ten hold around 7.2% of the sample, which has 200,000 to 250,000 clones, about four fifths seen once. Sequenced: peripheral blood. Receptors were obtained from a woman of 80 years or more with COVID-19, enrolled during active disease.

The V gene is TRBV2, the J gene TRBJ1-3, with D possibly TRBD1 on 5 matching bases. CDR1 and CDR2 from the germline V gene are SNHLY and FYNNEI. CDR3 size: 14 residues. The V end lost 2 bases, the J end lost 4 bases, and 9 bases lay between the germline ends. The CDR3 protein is CASSEIRAGNTIYF. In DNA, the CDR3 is TGTGCCAGCAGTGAAATCAGGGCCGGAAACACCATATATTTT.

CDR3 in amino acids: CASSKTAVNTEAFF. CDR3 coding DNA: TGTGCCAGCAGTAAGACAGCTGTGAACACTGAAGCTTTCTTT. The chain uses TRBV6-5 and TRBJ1-1, with D perhaps TRBD1 (5 bases). V was clipped by 5 bases and J by 0 bases, with 10 bases between them. Germline CDR1 and CDR2: MNHEY and SVGAGI. The CDR3 contains 14 residues.

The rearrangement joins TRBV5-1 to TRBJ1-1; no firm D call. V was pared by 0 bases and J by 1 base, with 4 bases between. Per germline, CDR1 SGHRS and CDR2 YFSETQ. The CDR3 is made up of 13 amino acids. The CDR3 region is CASSLAGNTEAFF. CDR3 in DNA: TGCGCCAGCAGCTTGGCCGGGAACACTGAAGCTTTCTTT. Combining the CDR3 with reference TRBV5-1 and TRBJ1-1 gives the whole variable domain KAGVTQTPRYLIKTRGQQVTLSCSPISGHRSVSWYQQTPGQGLQFLFEYFSETQRNKGNFPGRFSGRQFSNSRSEMNVSTLELGDSALYLCASSLAGNTEAFFGQGTRLTVV.

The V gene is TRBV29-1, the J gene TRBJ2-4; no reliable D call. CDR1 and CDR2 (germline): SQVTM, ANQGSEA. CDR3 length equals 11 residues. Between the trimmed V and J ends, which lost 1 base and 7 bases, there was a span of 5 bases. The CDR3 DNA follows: TGCAGCGTTGAAGTCCGGAACATTCAGTACTTC. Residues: CSVEVRNIQYF.

The CDR3 DNA reads TGTGCCAGCAGCTTAACGGGACAGGCGGGATACAATGAGCAGTTCTTC. Encoded protein: CASSLTGQAGYNEQFF. The rearrangement links TRBV11-2 to TRBJ2-1, with 8 positions matching TRBD1. V was clipped by 2 bases and J by 4 bases; unmatched bases: 7. The CDR3 runs 16 residues. Germline lookup yields CDR1 SGHAT and CDR2 FQNNGV.